This TCR beta chain was recovered during a study of shared clonotypes between healthy human individuals. Naive-designated CD8 cells lacked CD45RO, were positively enriched for CCR7, and omitted terminally differentiated effector memory CD45RA+ cells. The CDR3 loop spans 14 amino acids. Germline CDR1 is MNHEY and CDR2 is SMNVEV (reference sequence). V dropped 2 bases and J dropped 2 bases, with 10 bases sitting between them. Data came from immunoSEQ multiplex PCR; TCRdb stores just in-frame clones and leaves some out. This sample has nearly 2 million clones, with 85% to 95% found just once. Specimen: naive CD8+ T cells sorted from blood. The receptor was derived from a man aged 18 to 35 in good health. The chain uses TRBV27 and TRBJ2-7; D gene unclear. The CDR3 sequence: CASSLSHGAYEQYF. In DNA form, the CDR3 reads TGTGCCAGCAGTTTAAGCCATGGGGCCTACGAGCAGTACTTC.